Listed below are T cell receptor beta chains from one sample, sequenced in a study of vaccination effects on CD4 cells after COVID-19. Their target antigens are unknown. Only in-frame clones appear in the TCRdb table, and some are missing; sequencing was by immunoSEQ multiplex PCR. Counted here are some 47,000 clones, about 70% occurring once; the ten biggest clones make up around 7%. The material sequenced was CD4+ T cells from PBMCs cultured without peptide, taken after COVID-19 vaccination. These receptors were collected from a human donor who received a COVID-19 vaccine. Each CDR3 is given with its conserved first and last residue. A D gene is named only where the DNA matches it firmly. Part of the rows lack a size; the others show once, few, many or a class for expanded clones.

>few|TRBD1|TRBJ1-2|TRBV5-4
CASSLDWGQGSYGYTF
TGTGCCAGCAGCTTGGATTGGGGACAGGGTTCCTATGGCTACACCTTC
>NA|NA|TRBJ2-1|TRBV5-4
CASSLAGMGHNEQFF
TGTGCCAGCAGCTTGGCGGGGATGGGGCACAATGAGCAGTTCTTC
>NA|NA|TRBJ2-1|TRBV7-2
CASSSGPSSNEQFF
TGTGCCAGCAGCTCCGGACCTTCGTCCAATGAGCAGTTCTTC
>NA|NA|TRBJ2-3|TRBV27
CASSLNSLTDTQYF
TGTGCCAGCAGTTTGAACTCCCTCACAGATACGCAGTATTTT
>NA|TRBD1|TRBJ1-5|TRBV7-2
CASRYRGGNQPQHF
TGTGCCAGCAGGTACAGGGGAGGCAATCAGCCCCAGCATTTT
>NA|TRBD1|TRBJ2-4|TRBV2
CASGTGALAKNIQYF
TGTGCCAGCGGGACAGGAGCTTTAGCCAAAAACATTCAGTACTTC
>NA|NA|TRBJ1-2|TRBV6-2/TRBV6-3
CASSYDGNYGYTF
TGTGCCAGCAGTTACGACGGAAACTATGGCTACACCTTC
>NA|NA|TRBJ2-1|TRBV6-5
CASRLVDEQFF
TGTGCCAGCAGGTTGGTGGACGAGCAGTTCTTC
>NA|TRBD1|TRBJ1-2|TRBV27
CASKKTGAGGYTF
TGTGCCAGCAAAAAGACAGGGGCGGGTGGCTACACCTTC
>NA|NA|TRBJ1-3|TRBV7-9
CASSMGNTIYF
TGTGCCAGCAGCATGGGAAACACCATATATTTT
>NA|NA|TRBJ2-2|TRBV20-1
CSASYRANTGELFF
TGCAGTGCTAGTTACAGGGCAAACACCGGGGAGCTGTTTTTT
>NA|NA|TRBJ1-4|TRBV14
CASSSIQGAGEKLFF
TGTGCCAGCAGCTCGATACAGGGAGCGGGTGAAAAACTGTTTTTT
>NA|NA|TRBJ2-3|TRBV12-3/TRBV12-4
CASSLTYADTQYF
TGTGCCAGCAGTTTGACGTACGCAGATACGCAGTATTTT
>few|TRBD2|TRBJ2-1|TRBV20-1
CSASFGTSGRNEQFF
TGCAGTGCTAGTTTTGGGACTAGCGGGAGGAATGAGCAGTTCTTC
>NA|TRBD1|TRBJ1-6|TRBV4-2
CASRLDRVDSPLHF
TGTGCCAGCAGACTGGACAGGGTGGATTCACCCCTCCACTTT
>few|TRBD1|TRBJ2-2|TRBV7-7
CASSLFTGQEVGELFF
TGTGCCAGCAGCCTCTTTACCGGACAGGAGGTCGGGGAGCTGTTTTTT
>NA|TRBD1|TRBJ2-5|TRBV11-3
CASSLDGTGVETQYF
TGTGCCAGCAGCTTAGACGGGACAGGGGTAGAGACCCAGTACTTC
>NA|TRBD1|TRBJ2-7|TRBV18
CASSPGQNYEQYF
TGTGCCAGCTCACCGGGACAGAACTACGAGCAGTACTTC
>NA|TRBD1|TRBJ1-1|TRBV10-1
CASSEGQGSTEAFF
TGCGCCAGCAGTGAGGGACAGGGGAGCACTGAAGCTTTCTTT
>NA|NA|TRBJ2-7|TRBV7-8
CASIPWPLSEQYF
TGTGCCAGCATCCCTTGGCCCCTTAGCGAGCAGTACTTC
>NA|NA|TRBJ2-5|TRBV5-4
CALKMFGEQKTQYF
TGTGCCTTAAAAATGTTTGGGGAACAGAAGACCCAGTACTTC
>once|NA|TRBJ1-1|TRBV5-5
CASSLGGTRRDTEAFF
TGTGCCAGCAGCCTGGGGGGTACCCGAAGGGACACTGAAGCTTTCTTT
>NA|TRBD1|TRBJ2-7|TRBV29-1
CSVDRTGLNEQYF
TGCAGCGTTGATAGGACAGGGCTCAACGAGCAGTACTTC
>NA|NA|TRBJ1-2|TRBV3-1/TRBV3-2
CASSQDLAGTGYGYTF
TGTGCCAGCAGCCAAGATCTGGCGGGGACCGGCTATGGCTACACCTTC
>NA|NA|TRBJ2-6|TRBV9
CASSVGGALGANVLTF
TGTGCCAGCAGCGTAGGAGGGGCACTCGGGGCCAACGTCCTGACTTTC
>NA|TRBD2|TRBJ2-7|TRBV6-5
CASRKVAGASYEQYF
TGTGCCAGCAGGAAGGTAGCGGGGGCTTCCTACGAGCAGTACTTC
>NA|TRBD2|TRBJ2-5|TRBV5-4
CASSSKREGQETQYF
TGTGCCAGCAGCTCAAAGCGGGAGGGCCAAGAGACCCAGTACTTC
>NA|NA|TRBJ1-5|TRBV5-1
CASSLPPKGYGHQPQHF
TGCGCCAGCAGCTTGCCCCCCAAGGGGTATGGTCATCAGCCCCAGCATTTT
>NA|NA|TRBJ1-1|TRBV29-1
CSVTSSNTEAFF
TGCAGCGTCACCTCATCGAACACTGAAGCTTTCTTT
>NA|TRBD2|TRBJ2-7|TRBV5-8
CASSLRREGLVSRAYEQYF
TGTGCCAGCAGCTTGAGGCGGGAGGGCCTTGTATCGCGTGCCTACGAGCAGTACTTC
>NA|NA|TRBJ1-5|TRBV6-5
CASSYPRGPQHF
TGTGCCAGCAGTTACCCGAGGGGGCCCCAGCATTTT
>few|NA|TRBJ2-6|TRBV29-1
CSVEGTLSGANVLTF
TGCAGCGTTGAGGGCACCCTCTCTGGGGCCAACGTCCTGACTTTC
>NA|NA|TRBJ2-7|TRBV7-2
CASSPKGIKFYEQYF
TGTGCCAGCAGCCCGAAGGGTATTAAGTTCTACGAGCAGTACTTC
>NA|TRBD2|TRBJ2-2|TRBV3-1/TRBV3-2
CASSPGTSIPSGELFF
TGTGCCAGCAGCCCCGGGACTAGTATCCCCTCCGGGGAGCTGTTTTTT
>NA|TRBD1|TRBJ1-3|TRBV5-1
CASSGTGSGHTIYF
TGCGCCAGCAGCGGGACAGGGTCTGGCCACACCATATATTTT
>NA|NA|TRBJ1-1|TRBV28
CASSPWEVLGAFF
TGTGCCAGCAGTCCCTGGGAAGTCCTGGGAGCTTTCTTT
>NA|NA|TRBJ2-3|TRBV20-1
CSASRSESTDTQYF
TGCAGTGCTAGTCGCTCAGAAAGCACAGATACGCAGTATTTT
>few|NA|TRBJ1-1|TRBV10-2
CASRIGGGTEAFF
TGCGCCAGCAGAATAGGGGGGGGTACTGAAGCTTTCTTT
>NA|TRBD1|TRBJ1-2|TRBV29-1
CSVGDRGSYGYTF
TGCAGCGTGGGGGACAGGGGGAGCTATGGCTACACCTTC
>once|TRBD1|TRBJ1-1|TRBV30
CAWSVKGGITEAFF
TGTGCCTGGAGTGTAAAAGGGGGCATCACTGAAGCTTTCTTT
>NA|NA|TRBJ2-1|TRBV19
CASSIGTYEQFF
TGTGCCAGTAGTATAGGGACCTATGAGCAGTTCTTC
>NA|NA|TRBJ1-2|TRBV6-5
CASSSLGPYGYTF
TGTGCCAGCAGTTCACTCGGGCCGTACGGCTACACCTTC
>NA|NA|TRBJ2-1|TRBV5-5
CASRQNRVNEWQFF
TGTGCCAGCAGACAAAACCGGGTTAATGAGTGGCAGTTCTTC
>NA|NA|TRBJ2-3|TRBV10-3
CAISVGPQPQDTQYF
TGTGCCATCAGTGTAGGGCCCCAACCACAAGATACGCAGTATTTT
>NA|TRBD2|TRBJ2-3|TRBV6-4
CASSDSTSGGADTQYF
TGTGCCAGCAGTGACTCGACTAGCGGGGGGGCAGATACGCAGTATTTT
>NA|TRBD1|TRBJ2-1|TRBV24-1
CATSGPETGLGNEQFF
TGTGCCACCAGTGGCCCCGAGACAGGGCTCGGTAATGAGCAGTTCTTC
>NA|TRBD1|TRBJ2-7|TRBV7-9
CASTARVTGGPYEQYF
TGTGCCAGCACCGCTCGGGTGACAGGGGGACCCTACGAGCAGTACTTC
>NA|NA|TRBJ1-6|TRBV9
CASSATVNNSPLHF
TGTGCCAGCAGCGCGACAGTCAATAATTCACCCCTCCACTTT
>few|NA|TRBJ1-1|TRBV7-9
CASSLSRLASEAFF
TGTGCCAGCAGCTTAAGCAGATTAGCAAGCGAAGCTTTCTTT
>few|NA|TRBJ2-2|TRBV7-8
CASSLALRNTGELFF
TGTGCCAGCAGCTTGGCTCTGCGCAACACCGGGGAGCTGTTTTTT
>NA|TRBD1|TRBJ2-4|TRBV5-1
CASARDSKNIQYF
TGCGCCAGCGCTCGGGACAGCAAAAACATTCAGTACTTC
>NA|NA|TRBJ2-7|TRBV6-5
CASSRGGSVGEQYF
TGTGCCAGCAGTCGGGGCGGATCTGTCGGCGAGCAGTACTTC
>NA|NA|TRBJ2-7|TRBV19
CASSTNSGQQYSYEQYF
TGTGCCAGTAGTACGAACTCCGGACAGCAATACTCCTACGAGCAGTACTTC
>few|NA|TRBJ2-3|TRBV11-1
CASSDRRFSSTDTQYF
TGTGCCAGCAGCGACCGCCGGTTCTCCTCCACAGATACGCAGTATTTT
>NA|NA|TRBJ2-7|TRBV5-1
CASSPNPGVTYEQYF
TGCGCCAGCAGCCCAAATCCAGGGGTAACCTACGAGCAGTACTTC
>NA|NA|TRBJ2-1|TRBV15
CATSILQGNEQFF
TGTGCCACCAGCATACTTCAGGGAAATGAGCAGTTCTTC
>NA|TRBD1|TRBJ1-2|TRBV7-9
CASSLGGTGSHGYTF
TGTGCCAGCAGCTTAGGGGGGACAGGTTCTCACGGCTACACCTTC
>few|NA|TRBJ2-3|TRBV6-5
CASNPTVTDTQYF
TGTGCCAGCAATCCAACAGTTACAGATACGCAGTATTTT
>NA|NA|TRBJ2-5|TRBV12-3/TRBV12-4
CASTTGLQETQYF
TGTGCCAGCACTACTGGCCTCCAAGAGACCCAGTACTTC
>NA|TRBD1|TRBJ1-4|TRBV5-1
CASSGTGVANEKLFF
TGCGCCAGCAGCGGAACAGGGGTTGCTAATGAAAAACTGTTTTTT